This T cell receptor beta chain was retrieved from a study of CD8 T cells in Susac syndrome (dated by TCRdb to about 2019). A note on the overall study: Whether CD8+ T cell activation and differentiation in Susac syndrome was antigen driven was tested using repertoire sequencing. CD8+ T cell repertoire clonality was compared between more than ten healthy donors, approximately 14 Susac syndrome patients and fewer than 19 multiple sclerosis patients. General findings and caveats noted by the study authors: The study acknowledged that relatively few individuals were included in the TCR sequencing and HLA analysis.

Peripheral blood CD8+ and CD4+ T cells from healthy donors, Susac syndrome patients and multiple sclerosis patients were profiled by high-throughput TCR beta sequencing. The multiple sclerosis controls were treatment-naive patients whose relapsing-remitting disease, either stable or active, fulfilled the revised McDonald criteria. Bulk CD8+ and CD4+ T cells were purified by magnetic negative isolation, while CD8+ TEMRA cells were enriched using FACS. Blood was collected in EDTA tubes and processed within 24 hours, with PBMCs isolated through density gradient centrifugation. PBMCs intended for TCR sequencing were cryopreserved in liquid nitrogen and were subsequently thawed in a 37 degrees C water bath. A purity of at least 90% was achieved for sorted or isolated CD4+, CD8+ and CD8+ TEMRA cells. RNA was extracted with the RNeasy kit and about 0.45 to 1 ug was reverse transcribed using random hexamers. TCR beta CDR3 regions were amplified with the immunoSEQ multiplex PCR assay covering 54 Vbeta and 13 Jbeta segments. Bias from PCR amplification was corrected by using a synthetic template baseline for primer optimization and for computational correction. The paper's data handling went like this. Reads were assigned to V, D and J genes according to IMGT and analyzed in immunoSEQ Analyzer, with only productive sequences retained. Clonality was computed as one minus Shannon entropy normalized by log2 of the number of productive unique sequences. For each patient and control, public and private clones were evaluated among the 100 most prevalent clones. Clones were defined as Susac-specific if absent from the healthy and MS cohorts, from 1052 published viral clones and from other ImmuneACCESS disease sequences. TCRdb reprocessed the public reads (quality trimming at Q25 with fastp, clone calling with MiXCR) and kept in-frame beta chains. For every CDR3 protein sequence, its rows merge into one entry that carries the most common genes and DNA. Here the V and J calls rest on TCRdb's processing, not on the authors' analysis. The sample yields around 220,000 distinct CDR3 sequences; about 90% were counted once. The ten largest clones represent around 0.15% of the sample.

As to this clonotype: Its antigen is not yet known. No clone much larger than this one lies a single base away; base qualities are absent.

Trimming leaves V shorter by 5 bases and J shorter by 5 bases, with the junction holding 7 bases beyond the gene matches. CDR1 and CDR2 were assigned from the germline V gene (reference sequence) as LNHNV and YYDKDF. From its cysteine to its phenylalanine, the CDR3 spans 14 amino acids. This entry keeps only the CDR3 DNA: 42 bases, framed from base 1. The origin of this receptor is a human donor with multiple sclerosis. The chain is assembled from TRBV15 and TRBJ2-7, and TRBD1 aligns with 9 junction nucleotides. What was sequenced was CD8+ T cells from PBMCs. The nucleotide sequence is given as TGTGCCACCAGCGCCGACAGGGGGGAACACGAGCAGTACTTC. Translated, this is CATSADRGEHEQYF.